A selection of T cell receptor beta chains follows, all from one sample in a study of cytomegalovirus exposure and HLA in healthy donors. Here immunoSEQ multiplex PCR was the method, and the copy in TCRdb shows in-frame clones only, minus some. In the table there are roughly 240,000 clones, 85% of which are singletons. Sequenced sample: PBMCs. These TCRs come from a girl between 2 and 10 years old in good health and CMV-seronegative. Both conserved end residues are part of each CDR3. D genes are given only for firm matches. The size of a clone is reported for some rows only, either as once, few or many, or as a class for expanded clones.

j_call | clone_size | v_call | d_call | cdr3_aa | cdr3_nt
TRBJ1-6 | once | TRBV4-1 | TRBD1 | CASSQWDSSPLHF | TGCGCCAGCAGCCAGTGGGACAGTTCACCCCTCCACTTT
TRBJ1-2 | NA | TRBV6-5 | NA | CASSLGPAFYGYTF | TGTGCCAGCAGTCTAGGCCCTGCCTTCTATGGCTACACCTTC
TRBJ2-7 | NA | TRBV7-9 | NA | CASSSDSFSYEQYF | TGTGCCAGCAGCTCGGACTCCTTCTCCTACGAGCAGTACTTC
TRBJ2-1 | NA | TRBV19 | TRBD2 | CASSISAGEGNEQFF | TGTGCCAGTAGTATAAGTGCGGGAGAGGGGAATGAGCAGTTCTTC
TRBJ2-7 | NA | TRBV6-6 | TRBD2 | CASSPVAGGPYEQYF | TGTGCCAGCAGTCCCGTAGCGGGAGGACCCTACGAGCAGTACTTC
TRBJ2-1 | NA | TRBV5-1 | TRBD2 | CASSLDPGGRDEQFF | TGCGCCAGCAGCTTGGATCCGGGAGGCCGGGATGAGCAGTTCTTC
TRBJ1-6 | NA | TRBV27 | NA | CASSFVPGGAGYNSPLHF | TGTGCCAGCAGTTTCGTCCCCGGGGGGGCAGGCTATAATTCACCCCTCCACTTT
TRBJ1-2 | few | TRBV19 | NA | CASSLPGGGNYGYTF | TGTGCCAGTAGTCTTCCTGGGGGGGGAAACTATGGCTACACCTTC
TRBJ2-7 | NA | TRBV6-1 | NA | CASEGGPSYEQYF | TGTGCCAGCGAGGGGGGGCCGTCCTACGAGCAGTACTTC
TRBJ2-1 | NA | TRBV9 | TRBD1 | CASSVDGQGVYNEQFF | TGTGCCAGCAGCGTAGATGGGCAGGGGGTGTACAATGAGCAGTTCTTC
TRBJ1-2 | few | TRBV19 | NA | CASSMFWQDFNYGYTF | TGTGCCAGTAGTATGTTTTGGCAGGATTTTAACTATGGCTACACCTTC
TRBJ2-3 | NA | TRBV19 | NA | CASSTTGTTDTQYF | TGTGCCAGTAGTACCACAGGAACCACAGATACGCAGTATTTT
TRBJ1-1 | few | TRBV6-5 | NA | CASSSRDTFMNTEAFF | TGTGCCAGCAGTTCCCGTGACACGTTTATGAACACTGAAGCTTTCTTT
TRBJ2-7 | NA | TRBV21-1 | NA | CASSKERLAVYEQYF | TGTGCCAGCAGCAAAGAGCGACTAGCGGTTTACGAGCAGTACTTC
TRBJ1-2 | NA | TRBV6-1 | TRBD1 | CASTEDRGLYGYTF | TGTGCCAGCACCGAAGACAGGGGACTCTATGGCTACACCTTC
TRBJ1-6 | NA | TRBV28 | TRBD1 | CARFRDRGRGSPLHF | TGTGCCAGGTTCCGGGACAGGGGGCGTGGGTCACCCCTCCACTTT
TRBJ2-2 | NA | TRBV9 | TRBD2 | CASSVGLAGLPANTGELFF | TGTGCCAGCAGCGTAGGACTAGCGGGACTCCCTGCGAACACCGGGGAGCTGTTTTTT
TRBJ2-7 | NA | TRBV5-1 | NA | CASSGQTYEQYF | TGCGCCAGCAGTGGCCAAACCTACGAGCAGTACTTC
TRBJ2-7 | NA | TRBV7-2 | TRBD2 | CASSFGSGTAYEQYF | TGTGCCAGCAGCTTTGGTAGCGGGACCGCCTACGAGCAGTACTTC
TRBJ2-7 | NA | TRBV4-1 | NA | CASSRTTRDSYEQYF | TGCGCCAGCAGCCGAACAACTAGAGATTCCTACGAGCAGTACTTC
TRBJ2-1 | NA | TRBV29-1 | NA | CSVEDRNYYNEQFF | TGCAGCGTTGAAGATCGTAACTATTACAATGAGCAGTTCTTC
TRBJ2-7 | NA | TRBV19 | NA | CASSTGSSYEQYF | TGTGCCAGTAGTACCGGGTCCAGCTACGAGCAGTACTTC
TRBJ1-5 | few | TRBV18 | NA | CASSQANSNQPQHF | TGTGCCAGCTCACAAGCCAATAGCAATCAGCCCCAGCATTTT
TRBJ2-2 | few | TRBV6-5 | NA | CASSMTGDFAGELFF | TGTGCCAGCAGCATGACCGGGGACTTTGCCGGGGAGCTGTTTTTT
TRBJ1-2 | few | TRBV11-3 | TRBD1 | CASSLVGTGGRGYGYTF | TGTGCCAGCAGCTTAGTCGGGACAGGGGGGAGAGGGTATGGCTACACCTTC
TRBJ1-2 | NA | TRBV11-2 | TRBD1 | CASSDGTAFYRYGYTF | TGTGCCAGCAGCGACGGGACAGCTTTCTACCGCTATGGCTACACCTTC
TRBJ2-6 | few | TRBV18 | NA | CASSPNRVASGANVLTF | TGTGCCAGCTCACCAAATCGGGTTGCCTCTGGGGCCAACGTCCTGACTTTC
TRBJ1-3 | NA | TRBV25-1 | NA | CASSVAGAGNTIYF | TGTGCCAGCAGTGTAGCGGGGGCAGGAAACACCATATATTTT
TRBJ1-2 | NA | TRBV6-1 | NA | CASSVSSSLYGYTF | TGTGCCAGCAGTGTGTCCAGTTCTCTCTATGGCTACACCTTC
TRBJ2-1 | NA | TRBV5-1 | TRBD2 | CASSLTSGSSYNEQFF | TGCGCCAGCAGCTTGACTAGCGGGAGCTCCTACAATGAGCAGTTCTTC
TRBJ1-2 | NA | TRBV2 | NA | CASSESGNGYTF | TGTGCCAGCAGTGAATCGGGTAACGGCTACACCTTC
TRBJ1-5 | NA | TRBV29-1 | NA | CSVRLDSNQPQHF | TGCAGCGTTCGTTTAGATAGCAATCAGCCCCAGCATTTT
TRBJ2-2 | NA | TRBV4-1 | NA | CASSQAQRASGTGELFF | TGCGCCAGCAGCCAAGCCCAACGGGCTTCGGGGACCGGGGAGCTGTTTTTT
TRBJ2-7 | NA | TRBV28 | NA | CASSRLTVYEQYF | TGTGCCAGCAGTCGGCTTACAGTATACGAGCAGTACTTC
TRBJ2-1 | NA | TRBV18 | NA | CASSSRAGYNEQFF | TGTGCCAGCTCATCCCGGGCGGGGTACAATGAGCAGTTCTTC
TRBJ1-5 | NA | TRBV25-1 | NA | CASSAQNSNQPQHF | TGTGCCAGCAGTGCGCAGAATAGCAATCAGCCCCAGCATTTT
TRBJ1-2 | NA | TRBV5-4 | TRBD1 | CASSLRTGENYGYTF | TGTGCCAGCAGCTTGAGGACAGGAGAGAACTATGGCTACACCTTC
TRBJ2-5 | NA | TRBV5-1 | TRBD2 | CASSPGGASETQYF | TGCGCCAGCAGCCCGGGAGGGGCGTCAGAGACCCAGTACTTC
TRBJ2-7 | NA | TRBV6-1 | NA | CASSEDRTHFWEQYF | TGTGCCAGCAGTGAAGATCGGACTCACTTTTGGGAGCAGTACTTC
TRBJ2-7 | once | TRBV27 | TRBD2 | CASSFGPGLGSYEQYF | TGTGCCAGCAGTTTCGGCCCGGGACTAGGATCCTACGAGCAGTACTTC
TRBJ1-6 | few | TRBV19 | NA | CASSMGYASSYNSPLHF | TGTGCCAGTAGTATGGGTTACGCTAGCTCCTATAATTCACCCCTCCACTTT
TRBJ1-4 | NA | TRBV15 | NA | CATSPRGGSRAEKLFF | TGTGCCACCAGCCCTCGGGGAGGCTCCAGGGCTGAAAAACTGTTTTTT
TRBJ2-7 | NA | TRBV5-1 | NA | CASREGPSSSYEQYF | TGCGCCAGCAGGGAGGGTCCTTCAAGCTCCTACGAGCAGTACTTC
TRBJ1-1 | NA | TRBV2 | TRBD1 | CASSAPDRETEAFF | TGTGCCAGCAGTGCCCCGGACAGGGAAACTGAAGCTTTCTTT
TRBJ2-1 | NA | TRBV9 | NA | CASSVSRWESGEQFF | TGTGCCAGCAGCGTCAGCCGGTGGGAGTCGGGTGAGCAGTTCTTC
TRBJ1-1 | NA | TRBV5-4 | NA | CASSSGVTEAFF | TGTGCCAGCAGCTCGGGGGTCACTGAAGCTTTCTTT
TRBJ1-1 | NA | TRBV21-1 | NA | CASSCSAGTGNTEAFF | TGTGCCAGCAGCTGTTCCGCCGGGACAGGGAACACTGAAGCTTTCTTT
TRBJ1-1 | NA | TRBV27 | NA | CASGGLSEAFF | TGTGCCAGCGGGGGGTTAAGTGAAGCTTTCTTT
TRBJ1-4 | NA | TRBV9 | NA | CASSLAGDRGVEKLFF | TGTGCCAGCAGCTTAGCAGGGGACCGGGGAGTTGAAAAACTGTTTTTT
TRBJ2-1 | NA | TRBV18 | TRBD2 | CASSPLASGGSSYNEQFF | TGTGCCAGCTCACCATTGGCTAGCGGGGGGAGCTCCTACAATGAGCAGTTCTTC
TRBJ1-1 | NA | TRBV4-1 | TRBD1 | CASSPTGVMNTEAFF | TGCGCCAGCAGCCCGACAGGGGTGATGAACACTGAAGCTTTCTTT